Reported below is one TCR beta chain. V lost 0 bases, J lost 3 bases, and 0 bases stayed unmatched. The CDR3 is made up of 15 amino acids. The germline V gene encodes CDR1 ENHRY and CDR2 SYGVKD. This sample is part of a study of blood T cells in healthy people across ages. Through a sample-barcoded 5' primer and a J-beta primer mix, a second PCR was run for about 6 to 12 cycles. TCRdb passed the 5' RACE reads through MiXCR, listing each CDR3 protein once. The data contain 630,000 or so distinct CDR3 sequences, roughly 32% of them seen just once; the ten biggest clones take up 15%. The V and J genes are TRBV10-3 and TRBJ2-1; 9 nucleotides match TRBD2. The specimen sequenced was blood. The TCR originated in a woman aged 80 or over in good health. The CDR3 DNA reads TGTGCCATCAGTGAGTCTAGCGGGAGCTACAATGAGCAGTTCTTC. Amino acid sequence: CAISESSGSYNEQFF.